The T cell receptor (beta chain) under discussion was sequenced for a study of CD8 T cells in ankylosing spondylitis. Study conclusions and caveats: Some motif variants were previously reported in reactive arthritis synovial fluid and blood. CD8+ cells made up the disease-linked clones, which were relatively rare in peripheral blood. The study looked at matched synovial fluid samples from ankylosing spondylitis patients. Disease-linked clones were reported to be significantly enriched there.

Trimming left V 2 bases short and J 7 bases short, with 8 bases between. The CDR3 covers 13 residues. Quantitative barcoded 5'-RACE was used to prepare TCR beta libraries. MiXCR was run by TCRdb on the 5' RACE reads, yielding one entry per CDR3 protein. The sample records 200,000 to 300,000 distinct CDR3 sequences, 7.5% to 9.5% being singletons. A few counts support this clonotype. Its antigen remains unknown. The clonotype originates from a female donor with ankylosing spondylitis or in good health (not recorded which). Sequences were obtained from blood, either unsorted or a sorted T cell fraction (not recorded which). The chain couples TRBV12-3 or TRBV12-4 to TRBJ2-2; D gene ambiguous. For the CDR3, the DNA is TGTGCCAGCAGTTTACTGGGTAGCGGGGAGCTGTTTTTT. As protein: CASSLLGSGELFF.